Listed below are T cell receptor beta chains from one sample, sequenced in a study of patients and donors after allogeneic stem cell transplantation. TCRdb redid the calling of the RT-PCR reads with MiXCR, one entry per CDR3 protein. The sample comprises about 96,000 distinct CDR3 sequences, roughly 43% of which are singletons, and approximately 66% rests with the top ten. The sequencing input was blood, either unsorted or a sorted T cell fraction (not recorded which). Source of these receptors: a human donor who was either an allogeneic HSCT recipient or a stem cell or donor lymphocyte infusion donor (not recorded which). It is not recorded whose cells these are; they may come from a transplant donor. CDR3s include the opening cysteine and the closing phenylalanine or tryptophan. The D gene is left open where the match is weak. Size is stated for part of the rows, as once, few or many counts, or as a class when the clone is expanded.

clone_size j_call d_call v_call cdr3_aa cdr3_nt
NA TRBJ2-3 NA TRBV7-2 CASSFDRATDTQYF TGTGCCAGCAGCTTTGACCGGGCCACAGATACGCAGTATTTT
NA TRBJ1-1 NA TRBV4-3 CASSQTSSGDAFF TGCGCCAGCAGCCAGACTTCGTCGGGGGATGCTTTCTTT
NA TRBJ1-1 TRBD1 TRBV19 CASTRQGGTEAFF TGTGCCAGTACCCGACAGGGGGGCACTGAAGCTTTCTTT
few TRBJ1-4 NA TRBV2 CASRAGSSNEKLFF TGTGCCAGCAGGGCAGGTTCATCTAATGAAAAACTGTTTTTT
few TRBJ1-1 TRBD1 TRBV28 CASSTYRGPRNTEAFF TGTGCCAGCAGCACATACAGGGGGCCGAGGAACACTGAAGCTTTCTTT
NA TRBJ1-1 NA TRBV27 CASTPGEGHTEAFF TGTGCCAGCACCCCCGGGGAGGGTCACACTGAAGCTTTCTTT
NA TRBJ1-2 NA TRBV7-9 CASSLGLAGTNTF TGTGCCAGCAGCTTAGGGTTAGCAGGAACTAACACCTTC
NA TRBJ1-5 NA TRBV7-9 CASSPVSNQPQHF TGTGCCAGCAGCCCCGTGAGCAATCAGCCCCAGCATTTT
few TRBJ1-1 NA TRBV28 CASSLLGGDTEAFF TGTGCCAGCAGTTTGCTAGGGGGGGACACTGAAGCTTTCTTT
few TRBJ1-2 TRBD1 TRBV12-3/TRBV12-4 CASSFLQGGYGYTF TGTGCCAGCAGTTTCCTACAGGGGGGCTATGGCTACACCTTC
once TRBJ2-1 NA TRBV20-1 CSATLGGLYNEQFF TGCAGTGCCACTCTAGGAGGCTTGTACAATGAGCAGTTCTTC
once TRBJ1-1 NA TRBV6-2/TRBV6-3 CASSYPRKTEAFF TGTGCCAGCAGTTACCCCAGGAAGACCGAAGCTTTCTTT
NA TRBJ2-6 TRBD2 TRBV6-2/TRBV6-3 CASSYILAGVLANVLTF TGTGCCAGCAGTTACATTCTAGCGGGAGTTTTGGCCAACGTCCTGACTTTC
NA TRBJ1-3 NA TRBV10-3 CATADGSSGNTIYF TGTGCCACCGCGGACGGCAGCTCTGGAAACACCATATATTTT
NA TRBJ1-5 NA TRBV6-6 CASSYWDSNQPQHF TGTGCCAGCAGTTACTGGGACAGCAATCAGCCCCAGCATTTT
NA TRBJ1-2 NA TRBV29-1 CSVEDYVNYGYTF TGCAGCGTTGAAGATTACGTCAACTATGGCTACACCTTC
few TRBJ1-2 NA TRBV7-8 CASSLEDGYTF TGTGCCAGCAGCTTAGAGGATGGCTACACCTTC
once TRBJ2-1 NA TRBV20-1 CSASPSLYNEQFF TGCAGTGCTAGCCCTAGTCTCTACAATGAGCAGTTCTTC
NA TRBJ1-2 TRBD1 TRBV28 CASSTTGFYGYTF TGTGCCAGCAGCACGACAGGGTTCTATGGCTACACCTTC
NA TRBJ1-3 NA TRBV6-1 CASSELIIPHSGNTIYF TGTGCCAGCAGTGAGTTGATCATCCCTCACTCTGGAAACACCATATATTTT
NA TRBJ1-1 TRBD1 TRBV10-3 CAIGLDRAGMNTEAFF TGTGCCATCGGGTTGGACAGGGCCGGCATGAACACTGAAGCTTTCTTT
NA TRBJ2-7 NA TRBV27 CASSLSVSYEQYF TGTGCCAGCAGTTTATCGGTCTCCTACGAGCAGTACTTC
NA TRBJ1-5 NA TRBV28 CASQERYQPQHF TGTGCCAGCCAGGAGAGGTATCAGCCCCAGCATTTT
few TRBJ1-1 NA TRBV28 CASSSSRRGGGTEAFF TGTGCCAGCAGTTCCTCGAGAAGGGGAGGAGGCACTGAAGCTTTCTTT
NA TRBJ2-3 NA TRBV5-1 CASSLGTGSTADTQYF TGCGCCAGCAGCTTGGGGACTGGGTCCACGGCAGATACGCAGTATTTT
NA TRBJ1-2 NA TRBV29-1 CSVPRVNYGYTF TGCAGCGTTCCGAGGGTGAACTATGGCTACACCTTC
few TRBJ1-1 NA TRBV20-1 CSARTLPNTEAFF TGCAGTGCTAGGACACTACCGAACACTGAAGCTTTCTTT
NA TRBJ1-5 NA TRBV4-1 CASSQGMAGNQPQHF TGCGCCAGCAGCCAAGGGATGGCGGGCAATCAGCCCCAGCATTTT
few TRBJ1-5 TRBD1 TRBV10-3 CATSQGGGQPQHF TGTGCCACCTCTCAAGGGGGCGGGCAGCCCCAGCATTTT
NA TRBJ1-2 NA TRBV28 CASSPPAFNYGYTF TGTGCCAGCAGTCCCCCCGCCTTTAACTATGGCTACACCTTC
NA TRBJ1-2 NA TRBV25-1 CASSENLFRQEGYTF TGTGCCAGCAGTGAAAACCTCTTTAGACAGGAAGGCTACACCTTC
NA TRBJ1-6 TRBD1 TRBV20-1 CSARDGQGVLSPLHF TGCAGTGCTAGAGACGGACAGGGAGTCCTTTCGCCCCTCCACTTT
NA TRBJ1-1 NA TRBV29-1 CSVLGLRGDTEAFF TGCAGCGTTTTAGGGCTTCGAGGGGACACTGAAGCTTTCTTT
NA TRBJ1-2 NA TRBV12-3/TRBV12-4 CASSSRQPNPNYGYTF TGTGCCAGCAGTTCCCGACAGCCGAACCCTAACTATGGCTACACCTTC
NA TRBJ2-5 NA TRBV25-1 CASRRQGRETQYF TGTGCCAGCAGAAGGCAGGGAAGGGAGACCCAGTACTTC
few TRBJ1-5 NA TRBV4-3 CASSPNQVKGNQPQHF TGCGCCAGCAGCCCCAACCAGGTAAAAGGAAATCAGCCCCAGCATTTT
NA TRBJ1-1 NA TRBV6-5 CASSFTQRRTEAFF TGTGCCAGCAGTTTTACGCAGAGGAGGACTGAAGCTTTCTTT
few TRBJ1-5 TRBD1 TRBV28 CASSATGFGNQPQHF TGTGCCAGCAGTGCGACAGGGTTCGGCAATCAGCCCCAGCATTTT
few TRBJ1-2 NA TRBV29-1 CSVARSGDYGYTF TGCAGCGTTGCGCGGTCAGGGGACTATGGCTACACCTTC
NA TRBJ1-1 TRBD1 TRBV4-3 CASSTGGDTEAFF TGCGCCAGCAGCACAGGGGGGGACACTGAAGCTTTCTTT
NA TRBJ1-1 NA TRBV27 CASSPILNPGLNTEAFF TGTGCCAGCAGTCCCATTCTCAATCCAGGCTTGAACACTGAAGCTTTCTTT
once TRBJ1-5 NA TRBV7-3 CASSLMGGQPQHF TGTGCCAGCAGCTTAATGGGAGGACAGCCCCAGCATTTT
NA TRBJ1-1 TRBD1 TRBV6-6 CASSTDRVDTEAFF TGTGCCAGCAGTACCGACAGGGTAGACACTGAAGCTTTCTTT